Below, one T cell receptor (beta chain) is given with its context. The antigen is not known. The data were taken from a study of graft-versus-host responses after intestinal transplantation. The J segment lost 1 base and the V segment lost 2 bases, leaving 9 bases of the junction unmatched. Germline values: CDR1 MDHEN, CDR2 SYDVKM. The CDR3 is made up of 17 amino acids. Broader study findings: Early HvG declines after transplant were associated with peak circulating GvH clone levels.

Profiling relied on immunoSEQ multiplex PCR, and the TCRdb table lists in-frame clones only, not all of them. The table lists about 40,000 clones, about 90% of them singletons, with 2.3% in the top ten. Sequenced here: PBMCs, sampled 314 days after intestinal transplant. V and J are TRBV28 and TRBJ2-7; 9 positions agree with TRBD1. The clonotype comes from a human patient who received an intestinal transplant, so some T cells may come from the graft donor. CDR3 DNA: TGTGCCAGCAGTTTAATGCCTCGGGACAGGGAATCCTACGAGCAGTACTTC. Translation: CASSLMPRDRESYEQYF.